One sample yielded the 27 T cell receptor beta chains listed below, sequenced in a study of patients and donors after allogeneic stem cell transplantation. TCRdb called the RT-PCR reads again in MiXCR, with one record for every CDR3 protein. The sample lists hundreds of thousands of distinct CDR3 sequences; 16% were seen once. Sequencing input: blood, either unsorted or a sorted T cell fraction (not recorded which). All receptors derive from a human donor who was either an allogeneic HSCT recipient or a stem cell or donor lymphocyte infusion donor (not recorded which). It is not recorded whose cells these are; they may come from a transplant donor.

This clonotype was seen many times. The CDR3 reads CASSQRGTDTQYF. CDR3 DNA: TGTGCCAGCAGCCAAAGGGGCACAGATACGCAGTATTTT. V gene TRBV14 combines with J gene TRBJ2-3; D not certain. V was pared by 2 bases and J by 1 base, with 4 bases between. The CDR3 runs 13 residues. The germline V gene has CDR1 SGHDN and CDR2 FVKESK.

This clonotype was seen ten or more times. One end of the junction fails to match germline, which may point to a read error. This chain uses TRBV12-3 or TRBV12-4 with TRBJ2-3; 10 bases are a match to TRBD1. The CDR3 runs 13 residues. The CDR3 DNA sequence: TGTGCCAGCATGGGGGGAGACAGGGGGCGAGGAGGTTTT. Its protein is CASMGGDRGRGGF.

This chain uses TRBV4-2 with TRBJ2-7; no clear D gene. The CDR3 totals 12 residues. In germline, CDR1 is LGHNA, CDR2 YNFKEQ. V shed 0 bases and J shed 5 bases, with 5 bases lying between them. CDR3 in amino acids: CASSQELHEQYF. CDR3 coding DNA: TGTGCCAGCAGCCAAGAACTCCACGAGCAGTACTTC.

The CDR3 bases are TGTGCCAGCAGTTTCGGTCGGCTCCAAGAGACCCAGTACTTC. Amino acids: CASSFGRLQETQYF. The V gene is TRBV12-3 or TRBV12-4, the J gene TRBJ2-5; D is ambiguous. Trimming pared 3 bases from V and 1 base from J, leaving 9 bases between. The CDR3 loop spans 14 amino acids.

This clonotype was recorded many times. The chain combines TRBV7-6 with TRBJ2-2; D might be TRBD2 (6 bases). Trimming stripped 5 bases from V and 2 bases from J, with 15 bases between. Germline-derived CDR1 and CDR2 are SGHVS and FNYEAQ. This CDR3 contains 16 residues. The CDR3 spells CASSPRGSGNTGELFF. Written as DNA, the CDR3 is TGTGCCAGCAGCCCGAGGGGTAGCGGTAACACCGGGGAGCTGTTTTTT.

The genes are TRBV3-1 and TRBJ2-1; 7 nucleotides line up with TRBD2. This CDR3 spans 16 amino acids. Germline assignment: CDR1 LGHDT and CDR2 YNNKEL (reference sequence). With 4 bases clipped from V and 9 bases from J, the junction kept 15 bases outside the gene matches. Here the CDR3 reads CASSLHATSVIGEQFF. The CDR3 bases are TGTGCCAGCAGCCTCCACGCCACTAGCGTTATAGGTGAGCAGTTCTTC.

The chain has TRBV5-1 and TRBJ2-3; maybe TRBD2 (6 bases). The CDR3 contains 14 residues. Looked up from germline, CDR1 is SGHRS and CDR2 is YFSETQ. The V gene lost 8 bases and the J gene lost 4 bases, with 17 bases spanning the gap. The CDR3 region is CARKVPGLADTQYF. CDR3 nucleotide sequence: TGCGCCAGGAAGGTCCCGGGACTGGCAGATACGCAGTATTTT.

The V call is TRBV4-1, the J call TRBJ2-1, with D uncertain. Germline values: CDR1 MGHRA, CDR2 YSYEKL. Trimming stripped 0 bases from V and 5 bases from J, with 11 bases between. This CDR3 has 15 amino acids. This CDR3 is CASSQEQENNNEQFF. Written as DNA, the CDR3 is TGCGCCAGCAGCCAAGAGCAGGAAAATAACAATGAGCAGTTCTTC.

This clonotype was counted a few times. The chain is built from TRBV4-2 and TRBJ2-2; weak D call: TRBD2 (6 bases). Trimming took 0 bases from V and 7 from J, leaving 12 bases between them. CDR3 length: 15 amino acids. Per germline, CDR1 LGHNA and CDR2 YNFKEQ. The CDR3 nucleotides are TGTGCCAGCAGCCAAGATCGGGTAGCGGTCGGGGAGCTGTTTTTT. Amino acid sequence: CASSQDRVAVGELFF.

This clonotype has only a few counts. The chain joins TRBV21-1 to TRBJ1-2. TRBV21-1 is tagged as a pseudogene. This CDR3 has 12 amino acids. The CDR3 reads CASSARGRHYTF. The CDR3 DNA sequence: TGTGCCAGCAGCGCCCGAGGACGGCACTACACCTTC.

This clonotype was seen repeatedly, ten times or more. V usage is TRBV6-5 and J usage is TRBJ2-7; D might be TRBD1 or TRBD2, each matching 5 bases. Germline loops: CDR1 MNHEY, CDR2 SVGAGI. The CDR3 covers 15 residues. Trimming took off 1 base at V and 0 bases at J, with 10 bases between the two ends. CDR3 sequence reads: CASSYLGRSSYEQYF. The DNA of the CDR3 is TGTGCCAGCAGTTACTTGGGACGGAGCTCCTACGAGCAGTACTTC.

This clonotype was recorded many times. V and J are TRBV15 and TRBJ2-5; D remains unclear. The CDR3 is 13 amino acids. The V end was cut by 3 bases, the J end by 5 bases, with 10 bases between. Germline assignment: CDR1 LNHNV and CDR2 YYDKDF (reference sequence). This CDR3 is CATSSSEPETQYF. The CDR3 nucleotides read TGTGCCACCAGCAGTTCAGAACCGGAGACCCAGTACTTC.

V and J are TRBV15 and TRBJ2-2; perhaps TRBD1 as D (6 bases). The CDR3 consists of 15 residues. CDR1 is LNHNV, CDR2 YYDKDF, per germline (reference sequence). Trimming left V 0 bases short and J 5 bases short, with 10 bases between. CDR3 DNA sequence: TGTGCCACCAGCAGAGACCCCCAGGGGACCGGGGAGCTGTTTTTT. Protein sequence: CATSRDPQGTGELFF.

The CDR3 is CATSGVGSAYNEQFF. CDR3 nucleotides: TGTGCCACCAGTGGGGTCGGGAGTGCTTACAATGAGCAGTTCTTC. The V gene is TRBV24-1, the J gene TRBJ2-1; D possibly corresponds to TRBD2 (6 bases). Germline V gene data show CDR1 as KGHDR and CDR2 as SFDVKD. The CDR3 extends over 15 amino acids. With 5 bases removed from V and 4 bases from J, the gap between germline ends came to 14 bases.

This chain uses TRBV11-2 with TRBJ1-3, with no clear D. CDR3 length: 16 residues. V was clipped by 5 bases and J by 0 bases, with 14 bases between them. Germline V gene lookup returns CDR1 SGHAT and CDR2 FQNNGV. For the CDR3, the DNA is TGTGCCAGCAGCCCGAGACTTCAAAGCTCTGGAAACACCATATATTTT. Translating it yields CASSPRLQSSGNTIYF.

CDR3 coding DNA: TGCAGTGCCAGACTGAGCCTAGGGTCCTACGAGCAGTACTTC. Translated: CSARLSLGSYEQYF. The chain links TRBV20-1 to TRBJ2-7; D uncertain. The CDR3 has 14 amino acids. Germline CDR1 reads DFQATT; CDR2 reads SNEGSKA (reference sequence). V dropped 6 bases and J dropped 1 base, with 16 bases sitting between them.

The rearrangement joins TRBV30 to TRBJ1-1; D might be TRBD1 (5 bases). The V end lost 4 bases, the J end lost 6 bases, and 18 bases lay between the germline ends. The CDR3 is 14 residues long. Germline V gene sequence: CDR1 GTSNPN, CDR2 SVGIG (reference sequence). The CDR3 sequence: CAWTVVGARAEAFF. CDR3 in DNA: TGTGCCTGGACCGTCGTAGGGGCGAGGGCTGAAGCTTTCTTT.

The genes are TRBV20-1 and TRBJ2-1; 10 bases fit TRBD2. The germline V gene has CDR1 DFQATT and CDR2 SNEGSKA (reference sequence). The CDR3 is 13 residues long. V lost 3 bases to trimming and J lost 7 bases; unmatched junction nucleotides: 3. The DNA for the CDR3 is TGCAGTGCTAGGAAAGCGGGAGGGAATGAGCAGTTCTTC. Residues: CSARKAGGNEQFF.

This clonotype was picked up a small number of times. The genes are TRBV2 and TRBJ1-3, with D tentatively TRBD1 (5 bases). The CDR3 is 15 amino acids. Looked up from germline, CDR1 is SNHLY and CDR2 is FYNNEI. The V end was cut by 9 bases, the J end by 0 bases, with 15 bases between. CDR3 nucleotide sequence: TGTGCCAGGGGACTTCTTGGCCCCTCTGGAAACACCATATATTTT. It is translated as CARGLLGPSGNTIYF.

This clonotype has more than one count but fewer than ten. The chain combines TRBV20-1 with TRBJ2-3; D not certain. CDR1 and CDR2 (germline): DFQATT, SNEGSKA (reference sequence). The V gene lost 1 base and the J gene lost 0 bases, with 11 bases spanning the gap. This CDR3 comprises 15 residues. The DNA of the CDR3 is TGCAGTGCTAGAGTTCCGGGCGCTAGCACAGATACGCAGTATTTT. It is translated as CSARVPGASTDTQYF.

Only one count was recorded for this clonotype. The V call is TRBV15, the J call TRBJ2-1, with a possible D match to TRBD2 (5 bases). The CDR3 is 16 amino acids. Trimming cost V 0 bases and J 7 bases, with 16 bases left between them. Germline V gene lookup returns CDR1 LNHNV and CDR2 YYDKDF (reference sequence). This CDR3 is CATSREPLHGENEQFF. The CDR3 DNA reads as TGTGCCACCAGCAGAGAGCCTCTACACGGGGAAAATGAGCAGTTCTTC.

This clonotype has only a few counts. The chain combines TRBV2 with TRBJ1-5, with a possible D match to TRBD1 (5 bases). CDR1 and CDR2 (germline): SNHLY, FYNNEI. V lost 6 bases and J 0 bases, leaving 24 bases between the germline ends. This CDR3 has 19 amino acids. Here the CDR3 DNA reads TGTGCCAGCAGAGAACAGGACGAAGGCCTCCCGTATAGCAATCAGCCCCAGCATTTT. It codes for CASREQDEGLPYSNQPQHF. The full variable domain, with the rest looked up from reference TRBV2 and TRBJ1-5, is EPEVTQTPSHQVTQMGQEVILRCVPISNHLYFYWYRQILGQKVEFLVSFYNNEISEKSEIFDDQFSVERPDGSNFTLKIRSTKLEDSAMYFCASREQDEGLPYSNQPQHFGDGTRLSIL.

CDR3 loop: CASSTPRAQGNTGELFF. The CDR3 DNA follows: TGTGCCAGCAGCACCCCTCGGGCCCAGGGTAACACCGGGGAGCTGTTTTTT. The V call is TRBV9, the J call TRBJ2-2, with D perhaps TRBD1 (5 bases). This CDR3 is 17 amino acids long. Trimming removed 4 bases at V and 2 bases at J, with 18 bases between. CDR1 is SGDLS and CDR2 is YYNGEE in the germline V gene.

This clonotype was seen a handful of times. The chain is built from TRBV30 and TRBJ2-2; D unresolved. Germline V gives CDR1 GTSNPN, CDR2 SVGIG (reference sequence). V was clipped by 0 bases and J by 0 bases, with 2 bases between them. The CDR3 consists of 13 residues. The CDR3 nucleotides are TGTGCCTGGAGTGTGACGAACACCGGGGAGCTGTTTTTT. Residues: CAWSVTNTGELFF.

The table lists this clonotype with a few counts. The chain joins TRBV20-1 to TRBJ1-1; D not resolved. The CDR3 totals 16 residues. Germline V gene lookup returns CDR1 DFQATT and CDR2 SNEGSKA (reference sequence). Trimming cost V 0 bases and J 4 bases, with 18 bases left between them. The CDR3 region has the DNA TGCAGTGCTAGAGATCTGAGAAAGGGTCCGGGCACTGAAGCTTTCTTT. Amino acid sequence: CSARDLRKGPGTEAFF.

CDR3 in amino acids: CASSGTTGKTDTQYF. In DNA, the CDR3 is TGCGCCAGCAGTGGGACGACAGGGAAAACAGATACGCAGTATTTT. The chain has TRBV10-2 and TRBJ2-3, with 7 bases aligning to TRBD1. CDR3 length: 15 residues. Trimming removed 4 bases from V and 3 bases from J; junction bases left unmatched: 7. The germline CDR1 and CDR2 sequences are WSHSY and SAAADI.

This clonotype was seen a handful of times. This sequence joins TRBV24-1 and TRBJ2-7, with a possible D match to TRBD1 (6 bases). V lost 7 bases, J lost 4 bases, and 19 bases lay in between. The V gene's germline CDR1 is KGHDR and CDR2 SFDVKD. This CDR3 has 15 amino acids. CDR3 protein: CATSSGTIGQYEQYF. CDR3 DNA sequence: TGTGCCACCAGCTCCGGGACAATTGGTCAGTACGAGCAGTACTTC.